This T cell receptor beta chain was recovered during a study of T cell repertoires in cytomegalovirus infection. Study details: HLA-C-restricted CMV epitopes, recently identified, and well-studied HLA-B-restricted ones were used by the study. Carrying CMV and the relevant HLA type showed in public TCR beta signatures. Overall study results and limits: CMV-specific TCR beta clonotypes restricted by HLA-C dominated the ex vivo response. People with CMV and the relevant HLA were identified by cumulative public TCR beta family frequency.

A single record per CDR3 protein comes from TCRdb applying MiXCR to the reads. The repertoire includes approximately 600,000 distinct CDR3 sequences, roughly 43% of them detected once, and 48% sits in the top ten. For this clonotype: Its matching antigen is unknown.

Germline values: CDR1 SGHTA, CDR2 FQGTGA. Trimming cost V 3 bases and J 5 bases, with 11 bases left between them. The CDR3 runs 14 residues. The specimen comprised cultured PBMCs, sampled from culture after CMV antigen stimulation. The sequence was obtained from a human donor in good health (CMV status not recorded). Some clones in this sample may be carry-over from other donors' samples. This rearrangement joins TRBV7-3 to TRBJ2-1; weak D call: TRBD2 (6 bases). The CDR3 DNA follows: TGTGCCAGCAGCTTTGCTAGCGACCACAATGAGCAGTTCTTC. Residues: CASSFASDHNEQFF. The full variable domain, with the rest looked up from reference TRBV7-3 and TRBJ2-1, is GAGVSQTPSNKVTEKGKYVELRCDPISGHTALYWYRQSLGQGPEFLIYFQGTGAADDSGLPNDRFFAVRPEGSVSTLKIQRTERGDSAVYLCASSFASDHNEQFFGPGTRLTVL.